The present T cell receptor beta chain was sequenced within a study of early T cells in non-severe SARS-CoV-2 infection. Study background: With bulk RNA from unsorted whole blood as input, sequencing yielded unpaired chains. Study-wide results and caveats: VDJdb matching favored anti-spike CD8 responses, missing private and CD4 specificities.

The CDR3 sequence is 15 residues long. Trimming removed 1 base at V and 5 bases at J, with 9 bases between. Germline-derived CDR1 and CDR2 are SGHTA and FQGTGA. This clonotype was observed many times. Its target is unknown. Separate cDNA molecules each had unique molecular identifiers attached to them. TCRdb re-analysed the 5' RACE reads in MiXCR, keeping a single row per CDR3 protein. The table records 45,000 or so distinct CDR3 sequences, roughly 7% of them present only once. The receptor was derived from an adult who was a healthcare worker with PCR-confirmed SARS-CoV-2 infection or an uninfected control (not recorded which). Sequenced sample: whole blood. The chain couples TRBV7-3 to TRBJ1-6; a weak D match, TRBD1 (6 bases). The chain's CDR3 is CASSLIGGNNSPLHF. As DNA, the CDR3 is TGTGCCAGCAGCTTAATAGGGGGTAATAATTCACCCCTCCACTTT. The full variable domain, with the rest looked up from reference TRBV7-3 and TRBJ1-6, is GAGVSQTPSNKVTEKGKYVELRCDPISGHTALYWYRQSLGQGPEFLIYFQGTGAADDSGLPNDRFFAVRPEGSVSTLKIQRTERGDSAVYLCASSLIGGNNSPLHFGNGTRLTVT.